Sequencing of this T cell receptor beta chain was carried out in a study of early T cells in non-severe SARS-CoV-2 infection. Study results and caveats: VDJdb matching favored anti-spike CD8 responses, missing private and CD4 specificities.

Ten or more counts support this clonotype. Its antigen is not known. Individually, cDNA molecules had unique molecular identifiers attached to them. Each CDR3 protein gets one entry after TCRdb re-called the 5' RACE reads with MiXCR. The sample lists about 28,000 distinct CDR3 sequences; less than 6.5% were seen once. Germline assignment: CDR1 SGHTA and CDR2 FQGNSA. After removal of 5 bases from V and 5 bases from J, the junction contained 6 bases not matched to a gene. The CDR3 runs 15 residues. The chain joins TRBV7-2 to TRBJ1-6; TRBD1 matches 7 bases. The receptor's source is an adult who was a healthcare worker with PCR-confirmed SARS-CoV-2 infection or an uninfected control (not recorded which). Sample: whole blood, taken at baseline. The chain's CDR3 is CASSPRGGNNSPLHF. The CDR3 DNA reads as TGTGCCAGCAGCCCGCGAGGGGGCAATAATTCACCCCTCCACTTT. The full variable domain, completed using reference TRBV7-2 and TRBJ1-6, is GAGVSQSPSNKVTEKGKDVELRCDPISGHTALYWYRQSLGQGLEFLIYFQGNSAPDKSGLPSDRFSAERTGGSVSTLTIQRTQQEDSAVYLCASSPRGGNNSPLHFGNGTRLTVT.